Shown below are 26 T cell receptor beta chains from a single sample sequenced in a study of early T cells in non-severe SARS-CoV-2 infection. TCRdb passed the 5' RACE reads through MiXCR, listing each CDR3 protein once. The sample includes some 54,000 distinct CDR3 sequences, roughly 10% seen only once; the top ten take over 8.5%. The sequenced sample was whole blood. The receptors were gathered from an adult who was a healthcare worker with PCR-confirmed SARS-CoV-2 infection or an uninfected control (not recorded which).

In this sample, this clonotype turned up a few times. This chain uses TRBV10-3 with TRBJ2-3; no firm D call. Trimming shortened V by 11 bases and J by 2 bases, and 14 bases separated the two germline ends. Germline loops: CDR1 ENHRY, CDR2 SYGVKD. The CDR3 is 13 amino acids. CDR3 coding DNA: TGTGCCTCCAAAACCAGTGACACAGATACGCAGTATTTT. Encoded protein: CASKTSDTDTQYF.

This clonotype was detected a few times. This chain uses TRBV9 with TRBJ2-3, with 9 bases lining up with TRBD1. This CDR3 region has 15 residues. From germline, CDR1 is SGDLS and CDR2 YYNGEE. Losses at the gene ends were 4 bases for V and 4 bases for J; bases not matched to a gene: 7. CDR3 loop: CASSLGTGRADTQYF. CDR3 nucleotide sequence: TGTGCCAGCAGCCTAGGGACAGGGAGAGCAGATACGCAGTATTTT.

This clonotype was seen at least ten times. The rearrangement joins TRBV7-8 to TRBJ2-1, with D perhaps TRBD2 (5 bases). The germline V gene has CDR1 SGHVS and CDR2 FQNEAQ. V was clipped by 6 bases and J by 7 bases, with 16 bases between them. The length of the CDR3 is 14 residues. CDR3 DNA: TGTGCCAGCAGTATATCCGAGGGATGGAATGAGCAGTTCTTC. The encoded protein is CASSISEGWNEQFF. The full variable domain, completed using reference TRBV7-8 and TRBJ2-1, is GAGVSQSPRYKVAKRGQDVALRCDPISGHVSLFWYQQALGQGPEFLTYFQNEAQLDKSGLPSDRFFAERPEGSVSTLKIQRTQQEDSAVYLCASSISEGWNEQFFGPGTRLTVL.

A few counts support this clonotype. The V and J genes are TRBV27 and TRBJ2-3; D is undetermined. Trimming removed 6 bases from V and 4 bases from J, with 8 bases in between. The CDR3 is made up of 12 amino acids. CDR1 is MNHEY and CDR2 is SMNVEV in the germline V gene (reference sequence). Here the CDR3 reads CASRLNADTQYF. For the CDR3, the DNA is TGTGCCAGCAGACTCAACGCAGATACGCAGTATTTT.

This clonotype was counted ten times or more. In DNA, the CDR3 is TGCAGCGGTGTCGCGGGAGGTTTGACCGGGGAGCTGTTTTTT. It is translated as CSGVAGGLTGELFF. The rearrangement uses TRBV29-1 and TRBJ2-2; TRBD2 aligns across 8 bases. This CDR3 spans 14 amino acids. Germline assignment: CDR1 SQVTM and CDR2 ANQGSEA. Losses at the gene ends were 7 bases for V and 5 bases for J; bases not matched to a gene: 9.

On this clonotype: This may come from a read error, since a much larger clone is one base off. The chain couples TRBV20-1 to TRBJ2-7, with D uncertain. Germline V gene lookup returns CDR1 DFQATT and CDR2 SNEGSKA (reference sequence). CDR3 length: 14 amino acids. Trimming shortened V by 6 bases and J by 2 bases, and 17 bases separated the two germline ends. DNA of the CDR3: TGCAGTGCAGAACGACGGGCCCTGACCTACGAGCAGTACTTC. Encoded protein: CSAERRALTYEQYF.

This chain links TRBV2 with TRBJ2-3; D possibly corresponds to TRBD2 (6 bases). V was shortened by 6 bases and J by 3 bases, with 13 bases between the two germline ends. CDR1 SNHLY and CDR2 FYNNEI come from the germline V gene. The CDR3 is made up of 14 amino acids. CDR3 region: CASSPGLRTDTQYF. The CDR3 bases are TGTGCCAGCAGCCCGGGACTTAGAACAGATACGCAGTATTTT. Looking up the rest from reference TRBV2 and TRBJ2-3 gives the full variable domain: EPEVTQTPSHQVTQMGQEVILRCVPISNHLYFYWYRQILGQKVEFLVSFYNNEISEKSEIFDDQFSVERPDGSNFTLKIRSTKLEDSAMYFCASSPGLRTDTQYFGPGTRLTVL.

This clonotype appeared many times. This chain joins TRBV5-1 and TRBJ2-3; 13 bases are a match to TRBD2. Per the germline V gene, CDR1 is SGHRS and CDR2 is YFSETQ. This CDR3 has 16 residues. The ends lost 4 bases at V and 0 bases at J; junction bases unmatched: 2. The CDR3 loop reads CASSTSGRASTDTQYF. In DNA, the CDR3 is TGCGCCAGCAGCACTAGCGGGAGGGCTAGCACAGATACGCAGTATTTT.

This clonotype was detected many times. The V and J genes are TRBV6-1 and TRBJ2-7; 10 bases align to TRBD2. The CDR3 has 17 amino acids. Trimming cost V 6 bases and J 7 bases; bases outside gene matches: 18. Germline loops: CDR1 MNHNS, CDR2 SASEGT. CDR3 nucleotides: TGTGCCAGCAGGACGGGGGGGACTAGCGTTCCTGCAAGGGAGCAGTACTTC. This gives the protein CASRTGGTSVPAREQYF.

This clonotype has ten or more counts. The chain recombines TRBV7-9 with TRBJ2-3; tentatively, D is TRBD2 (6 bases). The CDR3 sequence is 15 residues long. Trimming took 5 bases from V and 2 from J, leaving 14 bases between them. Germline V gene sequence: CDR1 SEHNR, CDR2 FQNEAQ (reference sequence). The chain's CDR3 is CASSPKGRTTDTQYF. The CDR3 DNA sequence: TGTGCCAGCAGCCCAAAAGGGAGGACCACAGATACGCAGTATTTT.

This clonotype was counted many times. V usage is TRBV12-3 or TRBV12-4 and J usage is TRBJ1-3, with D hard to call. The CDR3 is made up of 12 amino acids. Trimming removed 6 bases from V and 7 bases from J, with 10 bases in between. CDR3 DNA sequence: TGTGCCAGCAGGGCGACATGGAACACCATATATTTT. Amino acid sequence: CASRATWNTIYF.

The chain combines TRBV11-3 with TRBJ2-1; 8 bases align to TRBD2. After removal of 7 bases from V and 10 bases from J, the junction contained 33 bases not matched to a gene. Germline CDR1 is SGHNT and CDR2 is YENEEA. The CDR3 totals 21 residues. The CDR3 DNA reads TGTGCCAGCACCCTAGATCGTTGGGATCTAAGAGTAGGACTAGCCCTCGGGGAGCAGTTCTTC. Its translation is CASTLDRWDLRVGLALGEQFF.

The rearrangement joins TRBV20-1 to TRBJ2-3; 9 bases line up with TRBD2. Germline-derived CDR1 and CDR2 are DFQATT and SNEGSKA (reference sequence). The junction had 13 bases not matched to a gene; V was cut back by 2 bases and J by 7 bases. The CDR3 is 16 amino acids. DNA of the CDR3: TGCAGTGCTAGATCCGGGACTAGCCTTTACGGGAATACGCAGTATTTT. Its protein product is CSARSGTSLYGNTQYF.

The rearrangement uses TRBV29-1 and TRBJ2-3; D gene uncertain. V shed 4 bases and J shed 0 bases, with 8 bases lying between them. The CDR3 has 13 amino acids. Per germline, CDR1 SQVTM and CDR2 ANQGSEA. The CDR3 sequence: CSVVRRSTDTQYF. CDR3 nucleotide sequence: TGCAGCGTTGTTCGGAGAAGCACAGATACGCAGTATTTT.

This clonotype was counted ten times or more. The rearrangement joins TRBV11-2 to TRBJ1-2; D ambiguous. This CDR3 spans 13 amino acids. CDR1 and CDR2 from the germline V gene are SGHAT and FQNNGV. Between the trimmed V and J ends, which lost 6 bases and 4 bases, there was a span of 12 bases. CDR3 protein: CASRKTTSYGYTF. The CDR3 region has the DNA TGTGCCAGCAGGAAGACTACGTCCTATGGCTACACCTTC. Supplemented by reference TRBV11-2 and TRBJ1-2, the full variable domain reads EAGVAQSPRYKIIEKRQSVAFWCNPISGHATLYWYQQILGQGPKLLIQFQNNGVVDDSQLPKDRFSAERLKGVDSTLKIQPAKLEDSAVYLCASRKTTSYGYTFGSGTRLTVV.

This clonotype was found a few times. This CDR3 is CATSRPETGDSNQPQHF. CDR3 nucleotide sequence: TGTGCCACCAGCAGACCAGAGACAGGGGACAGCAATCAGCCCCAGCATTTT. V gene TRBV15 combines with J gene TRBJ1-5; 8 nucleotides agree with TRBD1. After removal of 2 bases from V and 1 base from J, the junction contained 7 bases not matched to a gene. CDR3 length: 17 residues. Germline V lookup: CDR1 LNHNV, CDR2 YYDKDF (reference sequence).

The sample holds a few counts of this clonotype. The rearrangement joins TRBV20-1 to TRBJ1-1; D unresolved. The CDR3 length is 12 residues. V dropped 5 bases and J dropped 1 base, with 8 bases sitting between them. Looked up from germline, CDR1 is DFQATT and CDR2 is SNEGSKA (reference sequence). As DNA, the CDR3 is TGCAGTGCTCCCGGGAGGAACACTGAAGCTTTCTTT. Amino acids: CSAPGRNTEAFF.

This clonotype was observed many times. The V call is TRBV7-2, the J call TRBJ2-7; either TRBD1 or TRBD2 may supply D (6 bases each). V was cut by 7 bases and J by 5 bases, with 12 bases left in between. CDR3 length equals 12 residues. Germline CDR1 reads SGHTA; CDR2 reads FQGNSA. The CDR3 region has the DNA TGTGCCAGCACCAGGGGACTTCACGAGCAGTACTTC. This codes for CASTRGLHEQYF.

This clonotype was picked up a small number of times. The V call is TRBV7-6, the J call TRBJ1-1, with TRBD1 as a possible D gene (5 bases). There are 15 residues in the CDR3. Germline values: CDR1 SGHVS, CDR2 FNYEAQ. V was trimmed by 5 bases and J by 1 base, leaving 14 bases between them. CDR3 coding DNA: TGTGCCAGCAGCCCCCGGGGGACCGCGAACACTGAAGCTTTCTTT. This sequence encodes CASSPRGTANTEAFF.

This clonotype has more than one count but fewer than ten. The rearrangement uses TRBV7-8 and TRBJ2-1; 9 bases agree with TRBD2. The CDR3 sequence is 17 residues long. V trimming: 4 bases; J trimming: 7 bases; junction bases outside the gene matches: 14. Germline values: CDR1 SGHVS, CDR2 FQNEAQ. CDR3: CASSSHTILAGVNEQFF. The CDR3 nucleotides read TGTGCCAGCAGCTCCCATACCATTTTAGCGGGAGTTAATGAGCAGTTCTTC.

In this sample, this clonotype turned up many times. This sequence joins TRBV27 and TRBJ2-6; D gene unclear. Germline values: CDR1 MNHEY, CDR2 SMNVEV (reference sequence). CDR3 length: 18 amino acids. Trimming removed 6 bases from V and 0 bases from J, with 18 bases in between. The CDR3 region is CASSKSRSRVSGANVLTF. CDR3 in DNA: TGTGCCAGCAGCAAATCCAGGTCCAGAGTCTCTGGGGCCAACGTCCTGACTTTC.

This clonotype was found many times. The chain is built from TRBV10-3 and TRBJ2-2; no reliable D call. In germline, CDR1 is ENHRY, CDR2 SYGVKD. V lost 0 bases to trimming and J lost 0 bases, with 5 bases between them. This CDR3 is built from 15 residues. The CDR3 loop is CAISESASNTGELFF. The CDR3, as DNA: TGTGCCATCAGTGAGTCGGCCTCGAACACCGGGGAGCTGTTTTTT.

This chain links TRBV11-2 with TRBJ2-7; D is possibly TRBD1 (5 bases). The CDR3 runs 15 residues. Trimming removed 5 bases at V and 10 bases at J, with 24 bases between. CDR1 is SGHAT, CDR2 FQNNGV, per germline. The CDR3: CASSTLPVVGHPQYF. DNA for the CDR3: TGTGCCAGCAGCACCCTCCCTGTGGTTGGACATCCCCAGTACTTC.

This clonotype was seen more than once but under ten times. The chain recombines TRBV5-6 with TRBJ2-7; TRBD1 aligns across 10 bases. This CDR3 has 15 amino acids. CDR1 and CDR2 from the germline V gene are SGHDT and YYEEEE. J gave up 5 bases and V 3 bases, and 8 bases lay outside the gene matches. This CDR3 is CASSYRDRGPNEQYF. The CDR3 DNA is TGTGCCAGCAGCTACCGGGACAGGGGTCCGAACGAGCAGTACTTC.

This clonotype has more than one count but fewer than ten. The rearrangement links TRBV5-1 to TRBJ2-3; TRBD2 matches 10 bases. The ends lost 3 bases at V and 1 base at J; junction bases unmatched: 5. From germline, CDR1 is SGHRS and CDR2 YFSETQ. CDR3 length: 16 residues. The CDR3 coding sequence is TGCGCCAGCAGCTCTGCCGGGACTAGCGGCACAGATACGCAGTATTTT. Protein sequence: CASSSAGTSGTDTQYF.

The CDR3 spells CSVDPDCYEQYF. The CDR3 DNA reads TGCAGCGTTGATCCGGACTGCTACGAGCAGTACTTC. This sequence joins TRBV29-1 and TRBJ2-7; D is possibly TRBD2 (5 bases). CDR3 length: 12 residues. V dropped 3 bases and J dropped 3 bases, with 9 bases sitting between them. Germline V gives CDR1 SQVTM, CDR2 ANQGSEA.